The 15 T cell receptor beta chains listed next were all sequenced from one sample in a study of T-cell memory formation after mild COVID-19. TCRdb passed the 5' RACE reads through MiXCR, listing each CDR3 protein once. Found here are 540,000 or so distinct CDR3 sequences, roughly 21% of them singletons; the top ten hold around 13%. Sequencing used PBMCs or a T cell subset sorted from them (not recorded which). These receptors all come from an adult woman who had mild COVID-19 (a few samples of this study predate the infection). Cell type and time point are not known.

This clonotype was counted only a few times. The rearrangement joins TRBV3-1 to TRBJ2-2; TRBD2 might be the D (6 bases). Germline CDR1 and CDR2: LGHDT and YNNKEL (reference sequence). V gave up 1 base and J gave up 3 bases, with 9 bases separating them. The CDR3 totals 15 residues. CDR3 sequence reads: CASSQGTGDTGELFF. In DNA form, the CDR3 reads TGTGCCAGCAGCCAAGGAACGGGGGACACCGGGGAGCTGTTTTTT.

Many counts were recorded for this clonotype. The V and J genes are TRBV7-6 and TRBJ2-1; D assignment may be TRBD1 or TRBD2 (5 bases each). Deletions cut 5 bases from V and 9 bases from J, with 11 bases between. Germline lookup yields CDR1 SGHVS and CDR2 FNYEAQ. This CDR3 has 12 residues. Here the CDR3 DNA reads TGTGCCAGCAGCCAGCATGGGACTGAGCAGTTCTTC. Encoded protein: CASSQHGTEQFF.

The rearrangement joins TRBV2 to TRBJ2-7; 7 bases agree with TRBD1. The CDR3 length is 15 residues. The germline gives CDR1 SNHLY, CDR2 FYNNEI. The trim removed 5 bases at V and 0 bases at J, leaving 7 bases unmatched. The CDR3, as DNA: TGTGCCAGCAGTTCAGAGACAGGGTACTCCTACGAGCAGTACTTC. As protein: CASSSETGYSYEQYF.

This clonotype was observed a few times. The chain has TRBV6-1 and TRBJ1-1; a possible D gene is TRBD1 (6 bases). The CDR3 covers 13 residues. CDR1 is MNHNS, CDR2 SASEGT, per germline. The V end lost 6 bases, the J end lost 4 bases, and 12 bases lay between the germline ends. CDR3 DNA: TGTGCCAGCAGCTGGCTAGGGGGCACTGAAGCTTTCTTT. It yields the protein CASSWLGGTEAFF.

This chain connects TRBV7-8 to TRBJ1-4; D is possibly TRBD1 (5 bases). Trimming pared 0 bases from V and 7 bases from J, leaving 12 bases between. CDR1 SGHVS and CDR2 FQNEAQ come from the germline V gene. This CDR3 has 15 amino acids. The CDR3 DNA sequence: TGTGCCAGCAGCTTAGCCCTAGGGAGGGGTGAAAAACTGTTTTTT. Its translation is CASSLALGRGEKLFF.

This clonotype has a handful of counts. The V gene is TRBV29-1, the J gene TRBJ1-1; no clear D. The germline gives CDR1 SQVTM, CDR2 ANQGSEA. The CDR3 sequence is 11 residues long. V was shortened by 0 bases and J by 1 base, with 0 bases between the two germline ends. The CDR3 region has the DNA TGCAGCGTTGAAGAGAACACTGAAGCTTTCTTT. Translated: CSVEENTEAFF. The variable domain in full, completed from reference TRBV29-1 and TRBJ1-1, reads SAVISQKPSRDICQRGTSLTIQCQVDSQVTMMFWYRQQPGQSLTLIATANQGSEATYESGFVIDKFPISRPNLTFSTLTVSNMSPEDSSIYLCSVEENTEAFFGQGTRLTVV.

V usage is TRBV29-1 and J usage is TRBJ2-3; the D is unclear. CDR1 is SQVTM, CDR2 ANQGSEA, per germline. Trimming pared 4 bases from V and 2 bases from J, leaving 13 bases between. The length of the CDR3 is 14 residues. In DNA form, the CDR3 reads TGCAGCGTTGGTGGTCAGCCGATCACAGATACGCAGTATTTT. Its translation: CSVGGQPITDTQYF.

This clonotype was recorded a few times. The chain joins TRBV7-9 to TRBJ1-5; D is possibly TRBD1 (5 bases). CDR3 size: 16 residues. Germline CDR1 SEHNR, CDR2 FQNEAQ (reference sequence). V was trimmed by 0 bases and J by 4 bases, leaving 13 bases between them. CDR3 in amino acids: CASSLAGRELNQPQHF. CDR3 nucleotide sequence: TGTGCCAGCAGCTTAGCCGGCAGGGAGTTAAATCAGCCCCAGCATTTT.

Only a few counts were recorded for this clonotype. V gene TRBV12-3 or TRBV12-4 combines with J gene TRBJ2-5; 8 bases fit TRBD1. CDR3 length: 18 residues. V lost 1 base to trimming and J lost 5 bases; unmatched junction nucleotides: 15. Here the CDR3 DNA reads TGTGCCAGCAGTTTAGAGGGTATAGAGTCGGACAGGGCGGAGACCCAGTACTTC. This translates into CASSLEGIESDRAETQYF.

This clonotype was picked up a small number of times. The chain couples TRBV5-6 to TRBJ2-3; 8 nucleotides align to TRBD1. The V gene end was trimmed by 3 bases and the J gene end by 2 bases; junction bases not matched to a gene: 8. The CDR3 is 16 amino acids. Germline values: CDR1 SGHDT, CDR2 YYEEEE. Here the CDR3 DNA reads TGTGCCAGCAGCTCCTTCGGACAGGGCCCCACAGATACGCAGTATTTT. Translating gives CASSSFGQGPTDTQYF. Based on the CDR3 plus reference TRBV5-6 and TRBJ2-3, the full variable domain is DAGVTQSPTHLIKTRGQQVTLRCSPKSGHDTVSWYQQALGQGPQFIFQYYEEEERQRGNFPDRFSGHQFPNYSSELNVNALLLGDSALYLCASSSFGQGPTDTQYFGPGTRLTVL.

The chain employs TRBV12-3 or TRBV12-4 and TRBJ1-1, with no clear D. This CDR3 is built from 13 residues. V was cut by 8 bases and J by 3 bases, with 13 bases left in between. The CDR3 is CASSTREDTEAFF. The CDR3 nucleotides read TGTGCCAGCTCCACCCGGGAGGACACTGAAGCTTTCTTT.

The chain employs TRBV4-1 and TRBJ2-3; D gene ambiguous. Germline CDR1 and CDR2: MGHRA and YSYEKL. The CDR3 extends over 15 amino acids. Between the trimmed V and J ends, which lost 6 bases and 4 bases, there was a span of 17 bases. CDR3 DNA: TGCGCCAGCAGTGAATGGACCTCCGGCCCAGATACGCAGTATTTT. It is translated as CASSEWTSGPDTQYF.

This clonotype turned up a few times. The chain links TRBV20-1 to TRBJ2-2; D call uncertain. Germline CDR1 reads DFQATT; CDR2 reads SNEGSKA (reference sequence). This CDR3 has 15 amino acids. Trimming took 2 bases from V and 0 from J, leaving 10 bases between them. The CDR3 region has the DNA TGCAGTGCTAGAACGAGCGACGCGAACACCGGGGAGCTGTTTTTT. Translating gives CSARTSDANTGELFF.

This clonotype was seen only a few times. This sequence joins TRBV7-8 and TRBJ1-2; 8 nucleotides align to TRBD1. This CDR3 has 15 amino acids. V gave up 5 bases and J gave up 2 bases; unmatched junction bases: 7. Germline V gene sequence: CDR1 SGHVS, CDR2 FQNEAQ. The DNA for the CDR3 is TGTGCCAGCAGCCCCAAGACAGGGGTCAACTATGGCTACACCTTC. Translated: CASSPKTGVNYGYTF.

This chain links TRBV12-3 or TRBV12-4 with TRBJ2-6; TRBD1 agrees at 12 bases. CDR3 length equals 19 residues. V trimming: 4 bases; J trimming: 2 bases; junction bases outside the gene matches: 9. In DNA, the CDR3 is TGTGCCAGCAGTTCGCCTGCGGGACAGGGGGCGCCTGGGGCCAACGTCCTGACTTTC. Amino acid sequence: CASSSPAGQGAPGANVLTF.